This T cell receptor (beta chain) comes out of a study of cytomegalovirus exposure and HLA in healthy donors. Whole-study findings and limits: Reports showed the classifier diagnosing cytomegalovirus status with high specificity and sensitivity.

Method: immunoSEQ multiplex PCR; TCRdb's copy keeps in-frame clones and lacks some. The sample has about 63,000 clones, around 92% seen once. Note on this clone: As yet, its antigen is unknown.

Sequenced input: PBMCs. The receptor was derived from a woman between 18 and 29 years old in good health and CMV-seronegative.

The CDR3 nucleotides read TGTGCCAGTAGTATGTGGGCAGGGTGGGACACCGGGGAGCTGTTTTTT. The encoded protein is CASSMWAGWDTGELFF. This sequence joins TRBV19 and TRBJ2-2, with a possible D match to TRBD1 (5 bases). Germline CDR1 is LNHDA and CDR2 is SQIVND (reference sequence). Trimming stripped 3 bases from V and 3 bases from J, with 14 bases between. The CDR3 totals 16 residues.